These 3 T cell receptor gamma chains were sequenced from one sample in a study of Vδ1+ human thymocytes. Study outcomes and limitations: Highly polyclonal TRG and TRD repertoires with Gaussian CDR3 length distributions appeared in thymus.

No antigen has been identified for these receptors. RNA was extracted from the cells and then reverse transcribed. The CDR3 regions were amplified by multiplex PCR from V-gene primers to a constant-region primer. TCRdb re-identified clones in the multiplex PCR reads via CATT. The table records under 13,000 gamma-chain clones, more than 35% of them present only once. Sequenced: Vdelta1+ gamma-delta thymocytes from the thymus. Subset indicated: FACS-sorted CD3+ TCRalphabeta- TCRVdelta1+ TCRVdelta2- thymocytes. The receptors shown here come from a boy in the first two years of life who had congenital heart surgery.

The V call is TRGV3, the J call TRGJ1 or TRGJ2. Germline matching of the DNA provided the J gene here, since TCRdb leaves it blank. The germline V gene encodes CDR1 VTNTFY and CDR2 YDVSTARD (reference sequence). The trim removed 0 bases at V and 0 bases at J, leaving 11 bases unmatched. The CDR3 is 17 amino acids. CDR3: CATWDRPLRRNYYKKLF. Written as DNA, the CDR3 is TGTGCCACCTGGGACAGGCCTCTCCGCCGGAATTATTATAAGAAACTCTTT.

The chain has TRGV2 and TRGJP2. As TCRdb names no J gene, one was assigned here on the basis of a DNA match to germline. Trimming cost V 0 bases and J 1 base; bases outside gene matches: 8. CDR1 and CDR2 from the germline V gene are EGSNGY and YDSYNSKV. The CDR3 has 17 residues. In DNA, the CDR3 is TGTGCCACCTGGGACGGGCTGGTTCGTAGTAGTGATTGGATCAAGACGTTT. Translation: CATWDGLVRSSDWIKTF.

The table lists this clone with a few counts. Other DNA sequences in the same sample also yield this CDR3. The chain has TRGV9 and TRGJ1 or TRGJ2. V lost 2 bases to trimming and J lost 10 bases; unmatched junction nucleotides: 5. Germline-derived CDR1 and CDR2 are GITISATS and ISYDGTV (reference sequence). This CDR3 is built from 11 residues. Here the CDR3 reads CALWEGRKKLF. The CDR3 region has the DNA TGTGCCTTGTGGGAGGGCAGGAAGAAACTCTTT.